The 3 T cell receptor beta chains presented below share a single source sample, sequenced in a study of T cells in Graves' hyperthyroidism and ophthalmopathy. From RNA transcripts, TCR beta CDR3 regions were amplified. TCR CDR3 underwent first-round RT-PCR with the HTBI primer set. TCRdb ran MiXCR on the multiplex PCR reads and lists one entry per CDR3 protein. Of more than 500,000 distinct CDR3 sequences listed, 14% to 15% are singletons. The sequenced sample was blood. These receptors all come from a woman aged 40-49 years with Graves' ophthalmopathy.

This clonotype was seen many times. The chain carries TRBV19 and TRBJ2-7; 10 positions agree with TRBD2. The CDR3 consists of 17 residues. Germline CDR1 reads LNHDA; CDR2 reads SQIVND (reference sequence). After removal of 1 base from V and 6 bases from J, the junction contained 12 bases not matched to a gene. The CDR3 sequence: CASSIGGGLAGVFEQYF. For the CDR3, the DNA is TGTGCCAGTAGTATAGGTGGGGGGCTAGCGGGAGTATTCGAGCAGTACTTC. Complete variable domain (other parts from reference TRBV19 and TRBJ2-7): DGGITQSPKYLFRKEGQNVTLSCEQNLNHDAMYWYRQDPGQGLRLIYYSQIVNDFQKGDIAEGYSVSREKKESFPLTVTSAQKNPTAFYLCASSIGGGLAGVFEQYFGPGTRLTVT.

This clonotype has only a few counts. The V and J genes are TRBV28 and TRBJ2-5; TRBD2 might be the D (5 bases). Trimming took off 2 bases at V and 0 bases at J, with 10 bases between the two ends. The CDR3 consists of 15 residues. The germline V gene encodes CDR1 MDHEN and CDR2 SYDVKM. As DNA, the CDR3 is TGTGCCAGCAGTTTAGTTTCGCGGGACCAAGAGACCCAGTACTTC. As protein: CASSLVSRDQETQYF.

In this sample, this clonotype turned up many times. The chain employs TRBV7-2 and TRBJ1-1; D perhaps matches TRBD1 (5 bases). V lost 0 bases to trimming and J lost 1 base, with 6 bases between them. The CDR3 sequence is 14 residues long. Looked up from germline, CDR1 is SGHTA and CDR2 is FQGNSA. The CDR3 reads CASSLAQGNTEAFF. For the CDR3, the DNA is TGTGCCAGCAGCTTAGCGCAGGGGAACACTGAAGCTTTCTTT.